Detailed here is one TCR beta chain. The antigen is not known. Since the CDR3 does not end with the conserved phenylalanine or tryptophan, this likely comes from a read error. The DNA is omitted, as the CDR3 cannot be located on it reliably, and the CDR3 follows TCRdb's listing. Researchers took RNA transcripts and amplified the TCR beta CDR3 regions from them. The study used the HTBI primer set for a first-round RT-PCR of the TCR CDR3. TCRdb independently ran MiXCR on the multiplex PCR reads; one entry per CDR3 protein. Seen here are roughly 500,000 distinct CDR3 sequences, 46% observed once, and the top ten hold roughly 19%. From its first to its last residue, the CDR3 has 13 amino acids. Germline values: CDR1 SEHNR, CDR2 FQNEAQ (reference sequence). The data were obtained in a study of T cells in Graves' hyperthyroidism and ophthalmopathy. Study results and caveats: Ophthalmopathy, which appeared later, was predicted by the model a median roughly 6.5 months before onset.

Exclusion of a patient resulted from uncontrolled infection, other autoimmune disease, pregnancy or lactation. What was sequenced was peripheral blood or thyroid tissue (not recorded which). The chain uses TRBV7-9 and TRBJ2-7; the listed D gene, TRBD2, was not tested against the DNA. This TCR came from an adult woman with Graves' disease, either hyperthyroidism or ophthalmopathy (not recorded which). CDR3 sequence reads: CASSNPTGTSGSI.